This record looks at one T cell receptor beta chain sequence and its context. This sample was included in a study of OX40 agonist ivuxolimab in advanced cancers. Only in-frame clones appear in the TCRdb table, and some are missing; sequencing was by immunoSEQ multiplex PCR. This repertoire shows 50,000 to 65,000 clones, around 89% found once; its top ten account for 1.4%. Trimming removed 4 bases at V and 2 bases at J, with 15 bases between. The germline V gene encodes CDR1 SGDLS and CDR2 YYNGEE. The CDR3 is 15 amino acids. The V call is TRBV9, the J call TRBJ1-2; D gene uncertain. This material consisted of CD4+ or CD8+ T cells sorted from blood, taken in a trial of the OX40 agonist ivuxolimab. The receptor comes from an adult with an advanced solid tumor such as melanoma, head and neck, liver or kidney cancer. The chain's CDR3 is CASSPRPRGNYGYTF. In DNA form, the CDR3 reads TGTGCCAGCAGCCCCCGCCCCCGGGGAAACTATGGCTACACCTTC.